This TCR beta chain was documented in a study of blood T cell repertoires in COVID-19. In the original processing: Reference gene primer amplification gave nucleated cell count estimates. Only in-frame clones appear in the TCRdb table, and some are missing; sequencing was by immunoSEQ multiplex PCR. The DNA was the basis for D and trimming; V, J and clone size are from that table. The table includes fewer than 200,000 clones, over 80% detected once. This CDR3 contains 14 residues. Trimming removed 5 bases at V and 0 bases at J, with 8 bases between. Germline CDR1 reads SGHRS; CDR2 reads YFSETQ. This clone was counted once. Patients at the Seattle site were enrolled during active infection and followed longitudinally.

What was sequenced was peripheral blood. This chain links TRBV5-1 with TRBJ2-2; D remains ambiguous. This TCR was recovered from a man between 25 and 39 years old with COVID-19, enrolled during active disease. CDR3 region: CASRNIANTGELFF. CDR3 in DNA: TGCGCCAGCAGAAACATCGCGAACACCGGGGAGCTGTTTTTT.